One sample yielded the 28 T cell receptor beta chains listed below, sequenced in a study of blood T cells in healthy people across ages. Primed by a sample-barcoded 5' primer and a J-beta primer mix, a second PCR proceeded for about 7 to 11 cycles. TCRdb reprocessed the 5' RACE reads via MiXCR and lists one record per CDR3 protein. Here the sample spans 630,000 or so distinct CDR3 sequences, about 30% being singletons. The sequenced sample was blood. These receptors were collected from a woman of 80 years or more in good health.

This sequence joins TRBV29-1 and TRBJ2-2; a weak D match, TRBD1 (6 bases). Germline V gene data show CDR1 as SQVTM and CDR2 as ANQGSEA. The CDR3 loop spans 15 amino acids. Trimming took off 3 bases at V and 4 bases at J, with 15 bases between the two ends. The DNA for the CDR3 is TGCAGCGTTGAGTGGTCTAGAGGGGGCACCGGGGAGCTGTTTTTT. Translation: CSVEWSRGGTGELFF.

This clonotype was picked up a small number of times. Here the CDR3 DNA reads TGTGCCAGCATTGGACAGGGGTTCTACGAGCAGTACTTC. Encoded protein: CASIGQGFYEQYF. The J gene is TRBJ2-7, the V gene TRBV28; 9 nucleotides agree with TRBD1. The J segment lost 3 bases and the V segment lost 7 bases, leaving 4 bases of the junction unmatched. In germline, CDR1 is MDHEN, CDR2 SYDVKM. The CDR3 runs 13 residues.

This clonotype was seen only once. The rearrangement joins TRBV7-2 to TRBJ2-1; 10 bases are a match to TRBD2. The DNA matches TRBJ2-7 better at its end, which makes the J call doubtful. Germline V gene lookup returns CDR1 SGHTA and CDR2 FQGNSA. The length of the CDR3 is 19 residues. The CDR3 reads CASSLNLAGVFPSYNEQYF. The DNA of the CDR3 is TGTGCCAGCAGCTTGAATCTAGCGGGAGTCTTCCCCTCCTACAATGAGCAGTACTTC.

This clonotype was recorded many times. The chain has TRBV7-2 and TRBJ2-3; D unresolved. The V gene lost 1 base and the J gene lost 2 bases, with 7 bases spanning the gap. CDR1 is SGHTA and CDR2 is FQGNSA in the germline V gene. The CDR3 is 14 residues long. The CDR3, as DNA: TGTGCCAGCAGCTTAGAGGTTGCCACAGATACGCAGTATTTT. Its protein is CASSLEVATDTQYF.

A few counts support this clonotype. One junction end does not reproduce the germline sequence, and a read error may be involved. The chain employs TRBV7-2 and TRBJ2-5; 8 bases are shared with TRBD2. The CDR3 totals 15 residues. The V gene's germline CDR1 is SGHTA and CDR2 FQGNSA. This CDR3 reads CASSLAGAPQETQYF. Here the CDR3 DNA reads TGTGCCAGCAGCCTAGCGGGTGCCCCTCAAGAGACCCAGTACTTC.

The table lists this clonotype with a count of one. A much larger clone differs by one base, so this may be a read error. The chain carries TRBV20-1 and TRBJ2-7; 8 bases line up with TRBD2. The length of the CDR3 is 13 residues. Per germline, CDR1 DFQATT and CDR2 SNEGSKA (reference sequence). CDR3 coding DNA: TGCAGTGCTAGAGATAGCGGGGTAGAGACCCAGTGCTTC. This sequence encodes CSARDSGVETQCF.

The rearrangement links TRBV20-1 to TRBJ2-4; D ambiguous. Germline loops: CDR1 DFQATT, CDR2 SNEGSKA (reference sequence). The CDR3 has 13 amino acids. Trimming left V 3 bases short and J 0 bases short, with 6 bases between. This chain's CDR3 is CSASQPAKNIQYF. The CDR3 bases are TGCAGTGCTAGCCAACCAGCCAAAAACATTCAGTACTTC.

This clonotype was detected ten times or more. J is TRBJ1-6 and V is TRBV20-1; 7 bases fit TRBD1. Germline V gene lookup returns CDR1 DFQATT and CDR2 SNEGSKA (reference sequence). The J segment lost 4 bases and the V segment lost 3 bases, leaving 6 bases of the junction unmatched. CDR3 length equals 15 residues. DNA of the CDR3: TGCAGTGCTAGCAAGGGGGCCGAATATAATTCACCCCTCCACTTT. Translated: CSASKGAEYNSPLHF.

This clonotype has a count of ten or more. The chain joins TRBV6-1 to TRBJ2-5; tentative D call: TRBD2 (6 bases). Germline V lookup: CDR1 MNHNS, CDR2 SASEGT. The V end was cut by 5 bases, the J end by 1 base, with 17 bases between. CDR3 length equals 16 residues. Written as DNA, the CDR3 is TGTGCCAGCAGTCTCCGAGGCGGGGTCCGCCAAGAGACCCAGTACTTC. This codes for CASSLRGGVRQETQYF.

This clonotype was found a few times. A much larger clone is a single base away; this may be a read error. V gene TRBV6-2 or TRBV6-3 combines with J gene TRBJ2-7, with 7 bases lining up with TRBD1. Germline CDR1 reads MNHEY; CDR2 reads SVGEGT. The CDR3 totals 14 residues. The junction had 7 bases not matched to a gene; V was cut back by 6 bases and J by 2 bases. CDR3 nucleotides: TGTGCCAGCAGGTTCTCCGGGACAGCCTACGAGCAGTACTTC. This gives the protein CASRFSGTAYEQYF.

This chain uses TRBV5-5 with TRBJ2-5; TRBD2 is a possible D gene (5 bases). Trimming removed 0 bases from V and 11 bases from J, with 23 bases in between. Germline V lookup: CDR1 SGHKS, CDR2 YYEKEE (reference sequence). This CDR3 region has 16 residues. Written as DNA, the CDR3 is TGTGCCAGCAGCTTGGATCTAGGCGGGTACAACGATGAGCAGTACTTC. It yields the protein CASSLDLGGYNDEQYF.

This clonotype was picked up many times. CDR3 in amino acids: CASSRQGRNSPLHF. CDR3 bases: TGTGCCAGCAGCCGACAGGGTAGGAATTCACCCCTCCACTTT. The V gene is TRBV7-2, the J gene TRBJ1-6, with TRBD1 matching 7 bases. V lost 5 bases and J lost 7; bases outside the gene matches: 5. The CDR3 runs to 14 residues. CDR1 is SGHTA, CDR2 FQGNSA, per germline.

The J gene is TRBJ1-1, the V gene TRBV6-2 or TRBV6-3, with 9 bases lining up with TRBD1. After removal of 5 bases from V and 11 bases from J, the junction contained 6 bases not matched to a gene. The CDR3 sequence is 12 residues long. Germline assignment: CDR1 MNHEY and CDR2 SVGEGT. The CDR3 reads CASSRDRVVAFF. The CDR3 DNA reads as TGTGCCAGCAGTCGGGACAGGGTAGTTGCTTTCTTT.

The chain combines TRBV27 with TRBJ2-3; D perhaps matches TRBD1 (7 bases). In germline, CDR1 is MNHEY, CDR2 SMNVEV (reference sequence). The germline V and J ends were trimmed by 7 bases and 7 bases, with 30 bases remaining between them. The CDR3 length is 18 residues. CDR3 DNA sequence: TGTGCCAGCAATAAATATGCCCAGGGGGGTATAGCCTCATATACGCAGTATTTT. Translated: CASNKYAQGGIASYTQYF.

V is TRBV12-3 or TRBV12-4 and J is TRBJ1-4; 10 positions agree with TRBD1. CDR3 length equals 14 residues. V shed 6 bases, J shed 7 bases, and the junction held 5 bases outside the gene matches. CDR3 bases: TGTGCCAGCAGCCAGGGACAGGGGAGTGAAAAACTGTTTTTT. It translates to CASSQGQGSEKLFF.

This clonotype was detected many times. The chain carries TRBV29-1 and TRBJ2-7; unclear D gene. The V end lost 7 bases, the J end lost 6 bases, and 10 bases lay between the germline ends. The germline CDR1 and CDR2 sequences are SQVTM and ANQGSEA. This CDR3 region has 10 residues. DNA for the CDR3: TGCAGCGCCCGTGGGATCGAGCAGTACTTC. Protein product: CSARGIEQYF.

The chain is built from TRBV24-1 and TRBJ2-3; TRBD1 might be the D (5 bases). The CDR3 extends over 16 amino acids. Trimming pared 0 bases from V and 1 base from J, leaving 10 bases between. Germline CDR1 KGHDR, CDR2 SFDVKD. This chain's CDR3 is CATSDLKGRGTDTQYF. CDR3 sequence (DNA): TGTGCCACCAGTGATTTGAAGGGCAGGGGCACAGATACGCAGTATTTT.

Note on this clonotype: Given the absence of the conserved phenylalanine or tryptophan at the CDR3 end, a read error is likely. This rearrangement joins TRBV12-3 or TRBV12-4 to TRBJ2-3; D tentatively reads TRBD1 or TRBD2 (5 bases each). CDR3 length: 15 residues. The CDR3 DNA reads TGTGCCAGCAGTCCGGGACGAACGAGCACAGATATGCAGTATTCT. It specifies CASSPGRTSTDMQYS.

This clonotype was observed many times. This CDR3 reads CSASVRPDLLETQYF. The CDR3 DNA sequence: TGCAGTGCTAGTGTCCGACCGGATTTATTGGAGACCCAGTACTTC. V usage is TRBV20-1 and J usage is TRBJ2-5; D unresolved. CDR3 length: 15 residues. Looked up from germline, CDR1 is DFQATT and CDR2 is SNEGSKA (reference sequence). The V and J ends lost 3 bases and 5 bases respectively, with 19 bases between them.

The chain joins TRBV6-1 to TRBJ2-3, with 8 bases aligning to TRBD1. J gave up 2 bases and V 8 bases, and 3 bases lay outside the gene matches. The germline CDR1 and CDR2 sequences are MNHNS and SASEGT. CDR3 length: 13 amino acids. CDR3 bases: TGTGCCAGCTACAGGGGGTTCACAGATACGCAGTATTTT. It is translated as CASYRGFTDTQYF.

In this sample, this clonotype turned up many times. The chain employs TRBV5-1 and TRBJ2-3; D remains ambiguous. CDR3 size: 15 residues. The ends were cut back, 6 bases at V and 3 bases at J, with 17 bases in the middle. Germline values: CDR1 SGHRS, CDR2 YFSETQ. CDR3 coding DNA: TGCGCCAGCACTTTATGGACGTTAGGAACAGATACGCAGTATTTT. It translates to CASTLWTLGTDTQYF. The complete variable domain, with remaining parts taken from reference TRBV5-1 and TRBJ2-3, reads KAGVTQTPRYLIKTRGQQVTLSCSPISGHRSVSWYQQTPGQGLQFLFEYFSETQRNKGNFPGRFSGRQFSNSRSEMNVSTLELGDSALYLCASTLWTLGTDTQYFGPGTRLTVL.

This clonotype was counted ten times or more. The chain uses TRBV7-3 and TRBJ2-1, with 9 bases that match TRBD2. Unmatched junction bases numbered 3, after V lost 1 base and J lost 5 bases. The CDR3 is 15 amino acids. Germline V gene lookup returns CDR1 SGHTA and CDR2 FQGTGA. CDR3 nucleotides: TGTGCCAGCAGCTTAAAACTAGCGGGCAACAATGAGCAGTTCTTC. Residues: CASSLKLAGNNEQFF.

The chain recombines TRBV2 with TRBJ1-5; D is perhaps TRBD1 (5 bases). V gave up 5 bases and J gave up 7 bases, with 12 bases separating them. CDR1 is SNHLY and CDR2 is FYNNEI in the germline V gene. CDR3 length: 13 residues. CDR3 sequence (DNA): TGTGCCAGCAGTCCTGACAGTTTACAGCCCCAGCATTTT. The encoded protein is CASSPDSLQPQHF.

This clonotype was detected ten times or more. The chain combines TRBV6-6 with TRBJ2-7; D assignment may be TRBD1 or TRBD2 (5 bases each). V lost 5 bases, J lost 6 bases, and 17 bases lay in between. CDR3 length: 14 residues. Germline V gene lookup returns CDR1 MNHNY and CDR2 SVGAGI (reference sequence). CDR3 in DNA: TGTGCCAGCAGTGCCCTGACAGCCGGAGGCGAGCAGTACTTC. Translation gives CASSALTAGGEQYF.

This clonotype was recorded at least ten times. This chain links TRBV20-1 with TRBJ2-3; TRBD2 agrees at 11 bases. CDR1 and CDR2 (germline): DFQATT, SNEGSKA (reference sequence). CDR3 size: 14 residues. V was pared by 5 bases and J by 3 bases, with 4 bases of the junction left unmatched. CDR3 nucleotide sequence: TGCAGTGCTTCTAGCGGGGGGATGACAGATACGCAGTATTTT. Translated: CSASSGGMTDTQYF.

This clonotype was observed many times. The V and J genes are TRBV6-2 or TRBV6-3 and TRBJ2-3; 10 nucleotides align to TRBD2. V was pared by 4 bases and J by 2 bases, with 12 bases of the junction left unmatched. CDR3 length: 18 residues. Germline lookup yields CDR1 MNHEY and CDR2 SVGEGT. CDR3 residues: CASSSPPQLAGITDTQYF. In DNA form, the CDR3 reads TGTGCCAGCAGTTCCCCCCCCCAACTAGCGGGGATCACAGATACGCAGTATTTT.

This clonotype appeared a few times. The rearrangement uses TRBV2 and TRBJ1-5; D not certain. The CDR3 has 13 amino acids. Germline loops: CDR1 SNHLY, CDR2 FYNNEI. V shed 7 bases and J shed 0 bases, with 7 bases lying between them. CDR3 in amino acids: CASKVDSNQPQHF. The CDR3 nucleotides read TGTGCCAGCAAGGTAGATAGCAATCAGCCCCAGCATTTT.

With regard to this clonotype: A clone one base away is much larger, so this may be a read error. The J gene is TRBJ2-7, the V gene TRBV7-3, with D possibly TRBD1 on 6 matching bases. The closer fit of TRBJ2-5 to the DNA end suggests the J call may be wrong. The CDR3 runs to 13 residues. Germline CDR1 and CDR2: SGHTA and FQGTGA. CDR3: CASSLRQAETQYF. CDR3 nucleotides: TGTGCCAGCAGCTTACGACAGGCAGAGACCCAGTACTTC.